A single sample is the source of the 19 T cell receptor beta chains below, sequenced in a study of shared clonotypes between healthy human individuals. Terminally differentiated effector memory CD45RA+ cells were left out of the naive CD8 fraction, which was CD45RO-negative and positively selected for CCR7. Here immunoSEQ multiplex PCR was the method, and the copy in TCRdb shows in-frame clones only, minus some. The sample lists about 750,000 clones, more than 85% occurring once. The material sequenced was naive CD8+ T cells sorted from blood. The receptors shown here come from a man aged 25 to 45 in good health.

V is TRBV14 and J is TRBJ1-2; 10 bases are a match to TRBD1. This CDR3 comprises 15 residues. In germline, CDR1 is SGHDN, CDR2 FVKESK. V trimming: 3 bases; J trimming: 7 bases; junction bases outside the gene matches: 8. CDR3 coding DNA: TGTGCCAGCAGCCATGAGGGACAGGGGACGGCTGGCTACACCTTC. This codes for CASSHEGQGTAGYTF.

The chain is built from TRBV10-3 and TRBJ2-1; 10 nucleotides agree with TRBD1. The CDR3 totals 15 residues. The germline gives CDR1 ENHRY, CDR2 SYGVKD. Trimming cost V 2 bases and J 4 bases; bases outside gene matches: 2. As DNA, the CDR3 is TGTGCCATCAGTGAGACGGGACAGGGGTACAATGAGCAGTTCTTC. The encoded protein is CAISETGQGYNEQFF.

This clone was counted a single time. In nucleotides, the CDR3 is TGTGCCAGCAGTTTATCCCCTAGCTTTGACTACGAGCAGTACTTC. It encodes CASSLSPSFDYEQYF. The chain joins TRBV28 to TRBJ2-7; maybe TRBD2 (5 bases). Germline V lookup: CDR1 MDHEN, CDR2 SYDVKM. The CDR3 sequence is 15 residues long. Trimming removed 1 base from V and 3 bases from J, with 13 bases in between.

The chain carries TRBV4-1 and TRBJ2-7; D gene ambiguous. The CDR3 runs 13 residues. Trimming took off 0 bases at V and 2 bases at J, with 5 bases between the two ends. Looked up from germline, CDR1 is MGHRA and CDR2 is YSYEKL. The CDR3 bases are TGCGCCAGCAGCCAAGATTATGCCTACGAGCAGTACTTC. Its protein is CASSQDYAYEQYF.

The gene calls are TRBV7-6 and TRBJ2-2, with 11 bases lining up with TRBD2. The CDR3 has 16 residues. Per germline, CDR1 SGHVS and CDR2 FNYEAQ. V gave up 5 bases and J gave up 6 bases; unmatched junction bases: 8. DNA of the CDR3: TGTGCCAGCAGCAGAACCGGGACTAGCGGTTCCGGGGAGCTGTTTTTT. It translates to CASSRTGTSGSGELFF.

With respect to this clone: This CDR3 is also generated by other DNA sequences in the sample. V gene TRBV7-9 combines with J gene TRBJ2-3; D call uncertain. Germline CDR1 reads SEHNR; CDR2 reads FQNEAQ (reference sequence). The V and J ends lost 3 bases and 4 bases respectively, with 2 bases between them. The CDR3 has 11 amino acids. The CDR3 reads CASSLSDTQYF. Here the CDR3 DNA reads TGTGCCAGCAGCTTGTCAGATACGCAGTATTTT.

CDR3 in amino acids: CASRPGGGQAPYEQYF. CDR3 bases: TGTGCCAGCAGACCCGGGGGGGGACAGGCACCATACGAGCAGTACTTC. V gene TRBV28 combines with J gene TRBJ2-7; TRBD1 or TRBD2 may be the D gene (8 bases each). Germline assignment: CDR1 MDHEN and CDR2 SYDVKM. The CDR3 totals 16 residues. V lost 6 bases to trimming and J lost 4 bases, with 22 bases between them.

The chain carries TRBV7-6 and TRBJ1-1; 8 bases match TRBD1. V trimming: 0 bases; J trimming: 4 bases; junction bases outside the gene matches: 7. CDR3 length: 16 residues. Germline V gene sequence: CDR1 SGHVS, CDR2 FNYEAQ. CDR3 bases: TGTGCCAGCAGCTTAGCGATGACAGGGGAAAGCACTGAAGCTTTCTTT. Residues: CASSLAMTGESTEAFF.

The rearrangement uses TRBV6-5 and TRBJ2-7, with a tentative D call TRBD2 (5 bases). Trimming stripped 2 bases from V and 7 bases from J, with 12 bases between. Germline V gene data show CDR1 as MNHEY and CDR2 as SVGAGI. The CDR3 covers 13 residues. The CDR3: CASSYDGSEEQYF. The CDR3 DNA sequence: TGTGCCAGCAGTTACGATGGTAGCGAGGAGCAGTACTTC.

The gene calls are TRBV27 and TRBJ2-7; D unresolved. In germline, CDR1 is MNHEY, CDR2 SMNVEV (reference sequence). This CDR3 is built from 13 residues. V was shortened by 3 bases and J by 1 base, with 7 bases between the two germline ends. This chain's CDR3 is CASSLDESYEQYF. The CDR3 DNA sequence: TGTGCCAGCAGTTTGGACGAGTCCTACGAGCAGTACTTC.

This clone was seen a single time. V is TRBV2 and J is TRBJ2-5; no clear D gene. Germline CDR1 and CDR2: SNHLY and FYNNEI. V was trimmed by 7 bases and J by 4 bases, leaving 10 bases between them. This CDR3 region has 12 residues. The DNA of the CDR3 is TGTGCCAGCATAGAAGGCGGAGAGACCCAGTACTTC. This encodes CASIEGGETQYF.

This chain uses TRBV11-3 with TRBJ2-1, with TRBD2 identical over 8 bases. From germline, CDR1 is SGHNT and CDR2 YENEEA. This CDR3 is built from 15 residues. J lost 2 bases, V lost 1 base, and 1 base had no gene match. The DNA for the CDR3 is TGTGCCAGCAGCTTAGGGGGACTAGCCTACAATGAGCAGTTCTTC. Its protein product is CASSLGGLAYNEQFF.

This chain joins TRBV7-9 and TRBJ2-7, with D possibly TRBD1 on 6 matching bases. Germline lookup yields CDR1 SEHNR and CDR2 FQNEAQ (reference sequence). Trimming left V 3 bases short and J 5 bases short, with 17 bases between. The CDR3 totals 15 residues. The CDR3: CASSFGTAPGDEQYF. CDR3 DNA: TGTGCCAGCAGCTTCGGGACGGCCCCAGGGGACGAGCAGTACTTC. Full variable domain (missing parts from reference TRBV7-9 and TRBJ2-7): DTGVSQNPRHKITKRGQNVTFRCDPISEHNRLYWYRQTLGQGPEFLTYFQNEAQLEKSRLLSDRFSAERPKGSFSTLEIQRTEQGDSAMYLCASSFGTAPGDEQYFGPGTRLTVT.

The chain combines TRBV28 with TRBJ2-3; D is uncertain. In germline, CDR1 is MDHEN, CDR2 SYDVKM. Between the trimmed V and J ends, which lost 2 bases and 5 bases, there was a span of 8 bases. The CDR3 has 13 residues. CDR3 amino acids: CASSLRVGDTQYF. CDR3 coding DNA: TGTGCCAGCAGTTTAAGGGTGGGAGATACGCAGTATTTT.

CDR3 loop: CASSTIHGTEYEQYF. The CDR3 bases are TGTGCCAGCAGCACAATCCACGGGACCGAGTACGAGCAGTACTTC. V gene TRBV7-9 combines with J gene TRBJ2-7; perhaps D is TRBD1 or TRBD2 (5 bases each). This CDR3 has 15 residues. Germline assignment: CDR1 SEHNR and CDR2 FQNEAQ (reference sequence). V lost 5 bases, J lost 4 bases, and 18 bases lay in between. Looking up the rest from reference TRBV7-9 and TRBJ2-7 gives the full variable domain: DTGVSQNPRHKITKRGQNVTFRCDPISEHNRLYWYRQTLGQGPEFLTYFQNEAQLEKSRLLSDRFSAERPKGSFSTLEIQRTEQGDSAMYLCASSTIHGTEYEQYFGPGTRLTVT.

This sequence joins TRBV30 and TRBJ1-1; maybe TRBD1 (6 bases). There are 13 residues in the CDR3. Trimming left V 2 bases short and J 4 bases short, with 11 bases between. Germline CDR1 is GTSNPN and CDR2 is SVGIG (reference sequence). In DNA form, the CDR3 reads TGTGCCTGGAGTCCGGACAGCAGCACTGAAGCTTTCTTT. Its protein is CAWSPDSSTEAFF.

This chain links TRBV12-5 with TRBJ1-5; D is unresolved. The CDR3 extends over 14 amino acids. V lost 8 bases to trimming and J lost 5 bases, with 16 bases between them. Germline loops: CDR1 LGHNT, CDR2 FRNRAP. For the CDR3, the DNA is TGTGCTAGTCCCGCCGACGGTTCCCATCAGCCCCAGCATTTT. It encodes CASPADGSHQPQHF.

This clone was recorded once. The chain is built from TRBV28 and TRBJ2-7, with TRBD1 identical over 8 bases. The CDR3 has 15 amino acids. The V gene end was trimmed by 6 bases and the J gene end by 0 bases; junction bases not matched to a gene: 7. Per the germline V gene, CDR1 is MDHEN and CDR2 is SYDVKM. The CDR3 sequence is CASRPSTGASYEQYF. The DNA for the CDR3 is TGTGCCAGCAGACCTTCGACAGGGGCCTCCTACGAGCAGTACTTC.

As to this clone: An end of the junction differs from the germline gene, which may be a read error. The chain recombines TRBV28 with TRBJ1-3; TRBD1 is a possible D gene (5 bases). CDR3 length: 15 amino acids. Germline CDR1 and CDR2: MDHEN and SYDVKM. The CDR3 nucleotides are TGTGCCAGCAGTTTATGGGGTATGGGACGGCCAATAGAAAATTTT. Protein: CASSLWGMGRPIENF.